Listed below are T cell receptor beta chains from one sample, sequenced in a study of long-term antiretroviral therapy in people with HIV. Measured with immunoSEQ multiplex PCR; TCRdb has only the in-frame clones, and not every one. The table lists 15,000 to 20,000 clones, around three quarters of them singletons. The sample here was unsorted PBMCs, taken 2.2 years after starting antiretroviral therapy. These receptors all stem from a man between 50 and 59 years old with HIV. Each CDR3 is given with its conserved first and last residue. Fields, in order: CDR3 length, D gene, J gene, V gene, clone size, CDR3 DNA, CDR3 protein. A D gene is named only where the DNA matches it firmly. Clone sizes are given selectively: once, few, many, or a class where the clone is expanded.

15 TRBD1 TRBJ1-5 TRBV19 - TGTGCCAGTCAGGACCAGGGGGGTTTCAATCAGCCCCAGCATTTT CASQDQGGFNQPQHF
16 TRBD2 TRBJ2-3 TRBV6-4 once TGTGCCAGCAGTGATTGGGCTAGCGGGCGCACAGATACGCAGTATTTT CASSDWASGRTDTQYF
10 - TRBJ2-7 TRBV6-1 - TGTGCCACCCATGGAGGGGAGCAGTACTTC CATHGGEQYF
18 - TRBJ2-5 TRBV11-2 - TGTGCCAGCAGCTTAGATCAGGGCCACAGGGTAGGACAAGAGACCCAGTACTTC CASSLDQGHRVGQETQYF
16 TRBD2 TRBJ2-3 TRBV7-2 - TGTGCCAGCAGCATGCGACTAGCGGGTCCCACAGATACGCAGTATTTT CASSMRLAGPTDTQYF
14 - TRBJ2-2 TRBV5-6 - TGTGCCAGCAGCTTGACAGTGAACACCGGGGAGCTGTTTTTT CASSLTVNTGELFF
16 TRBD2 TRBJ2-5 TRBV6-6 - TGTGCCAGCAGTTCCACGACTAGCGGGGGGGAAGAGACCCAGTACTTC CASSSTTSGGEETQYF
13 TRBD1 TRBJ2-1 TRBV28 - TGTGCCAGCCTAAGGACAGGGTCCAATGAGCAGTTCTTC CASLRTGSNEQFF
16 - TRBJ1-2 TRBV19 large TGTGCCAGTAGTATAGGCTTAACAGGAGTTCTCTATGGCTACACCTTC CASSIGLTGVLYGYTF
13 - TRBJ1-3 TRBV6-6 - TGTGCCAGCAGCCGACCCTCGGGAAACACCATATATTTT CASSRPSGNTIYF
12 - TRBJ2-7 TRBV28 - TGTGCCAGCAGTACAGCCCGGGTCGAGCAGTACTTC CASSTARVEQYF
15 - TRBJ1-3 TRBV7-2 - TGTGCCAGCAGCATGGGGGACGGTGGGGGAAACACCATATATTTT CASSMGDGGGNTIYF
18 TRBD2 TRBJ2-4 TRBV29-1 - TGCAGCGTTGCAGGGGAAGGGACTAGCGGGATAGCCAAAAACATTCAGTACTTC CSVAGEGTSGIAKNIQYF
15 - TRBJ2-5 TRBV7-2 - TGTGCCAGCAGCTTAGCGGTGGGCCGACAAGAGACCCAGTACTTC CASSLAVGRQETQYF
15 TRBD1 TRBJ1-1 TRBV6-5 - TGTGCCAGCAGTTACACAGGGGGAGAGTACACTGAAGCTTTCTTT CASSYTGGEYTEAFF
15 - TRBJ2-4 TRBV15 - TGTGCCACCAGCAGGGCCGGGACAGCCAAAAACATTCAGTACTTC CATSRAGTAKNIQYF
14 TRBD1 TRBJ2-7 TRBV28 - TGTGCCAGCAGTTTGGGGGGACAGGGGCGGGAGCAGTACTTC CASSLGGQGREQYF
13 - TRBJ2-1 TRBV7-9 few TGTGCCAGCAGCCCCTTGGCGGGCAGGAAGCAGTTCTTC CASSPLAGRKQFF
14 - TRBJ2-1 TRBV11-2 - TGTGCCAGCAGCTTACTACTGACGAGTAGGGAGCAGTTCTTC CASSLLLTSREQFF
16 TRBD1 TRBJ1-6 TRBV5-1 few TGCGCCAGCAGCGCATTAGGGACAGCCTCTAATTCACCCCTCCACTTT CASSALGTASNSPLHF
15 TRBD1 TRBJ2-1 TRBV19 - TGTGCCAGTAGTATGTGGGCAGGGGGCTACAATGAGCAGTTCTTC CASSMWAGGYNEQFF
14 TRBD1 TRBJ1-2 TRBV7-9 few TGTGCCAGCAGAAGAAGACAGGGGGTAGATGGCTACACCTTC CASRRRQGVDGYTF
15 TRBD1 TRBJ2-5 TRBV5-1 - TGCGCCAGCAGCTTGCCGACAGGGAGAGAAGAGACCCAGTACTTC CASSLPTGREETQYF
16 TRBD2 TRBJ2-1 TRBV7-9 - TGTGCCAGCAGCTCGAGGACTAGCGGGGCCCACAATGAGCAGTTCTTC CASSSRTSGAHNEQFF
13 - TRBJ1-5 TRBV6-5 once TGTGCCAGCAGTTACCCCCTCGGTCAGCCCCAGCATTTT CASSYPLGQPQHF
14 - TRBJ1-1 TRBV4-2 - TGTGCCAGCAGCCAAGTCGAGGGGAACACTGAAGCTTTCTTT CASSQVEGNTEAFF
13 TRBD2 TRBJ2-7 TRBV14 - TGTGCCAGCAGCGGAGCGGGAGGGACCGAGCAGTACTTC CASSGAGGTEQYF
15 TRBD1 TRBJ1-2 TRBV4-1 - TGCGCCAGCAGCCCGGAGGGGACAGGGGTCTATGGCTACACCTTC CASSPEGTGVYGYTF
16 - TRBJ2-7 TRBV7-8 - TGTGCCAGCAGCCTGGTAAGTGGCCTGAGCTCCTACGAGCAGTACTTC CASSLVSGLSSYEQYF
18 - TRBJ2-7 TRBV18 - TGTGCCAGCTCACCCCAAGTCCCTTTTCACACAGGGCTCTACGAGCAGTACTTC CASSPQVPFHTGLYEQYF
16 TRBD2 TRBJ2-7 TRBV7-2 - TGTGCCAGCAGCTTAGGTGGCGGGAGGTCCTCCTACGAGCAGTACTTC CASSLGGGRSSYEQYF